This is a list of T cell receptor beta chains from one sample in a study of cytomegalovirus exposure and HLA in healthy donors. Clones were read by immunoSEQ multiplex PCR, and TCRdb kept only the in-frame ones, dropping some. The listing records 100,000 to 150,000 clones. The material sequenced was PBMCs. These receptors all come from a middle-aged man in good health and CMV-seronegative. The CDR3 runs from the conserved cysteine through the conserved F or W. A D gene is named only where the DNA matches it firmly.

cdr3_nt: TGTGCCACCAGGAGGGACGGGAGTTGGTTAAGCTACAATGAGCAGTTCTTC; cdr3_aa: CATRRDGSWLSYNEQFF; d_call: -; v_call: TRBV15; j_call: TRBJ2-1
cdr3_nt: TGCGCCAGCAGCCAGCCGAGGGCACGGGACAATGAGCAGTTCTTC; cdr3_aa: CASSQPRARDNEQFF; d_call: -; v_call: TRBV4-1; j_call: TRBJ2-1
cdr3_nt: TGTGCCACCGCTGGGTATCGGGGTCAGCCCCAGCATTTT; cdr3_aa: CATAGYRGQPQHF; d_call: -; v_call: TRBV15; j_call: TRBJ1-5
cdr3_nt: TGTGCCAGCAGACAAGAACCGGGATTAAACACCGGGGAGCTGTTTTTT; cdr3_aa: CASRQEPGLNTGELFF; d_call: -; v_call: TRBV7-8; j_call: TRBJ2-2
cdr3_nt: TGCGCCAGCAGCCAAGTGGGAGGGACTAGCGGCTATGAGCAGTTCTTC; cdr3_aa: CASSQVGGTSGYEQFF; d_call: TRBD2; v_call: TRBV4-1; j_call: TRBJ2-1
cdr3_nt: TGTGCCAGCAGCTCACCCTGGACTAGCGGGAGTGACGAGCAGTACTTC; cdr3_aa: CASSSPWTSGSDEQYF; d_call: TRBD2; v_call: TRBV5-4; j_call: TRBJ2-7
cdr3_nt: TGTGCCAGCAGCGTAGAAACTGGCGGTCTTCCCTACGAGCAGTACTTC; cdr3_aa: CASSVETGGLPYEQYF; d_call: -; v_call: TRBV9; j_call: TRBJ2-7
cdr3_nt: TGTGCCACCAGGACTAGCGGGACGAACACCGGGGAGCTGTTTTTT; cdr3_aa: CATRTSGTNTGELFF; d_call: TRBD2; v_call: TRBV27; j_call: TRBJ2-2
cdr3_nt: TGTGCCAGCCATGAAGCGGGAGGGACGTTTAATCGGTATTTT; cdr3_aa: CASHEAGGTFNRYF; d_call: TRBD2; v_call: TRBV28; j_call: TRBJ2-3
cdr3_nt: TGTGCCAGCAGTTCAGGGTACACTGAAGCTTTCTTT; cdr3_aa: CASSSGYTEAFF; d_call: -; v_call: TRBV2; j_call: TRBJ1-1
cdr3_nt: TGTGCCAGCACCGAGACAGGGGGGTACCAAGAGACCCAGTACTTC; cdr3_aa: CASTETGGYQETQYF; d_call: TRBD1; v_call: TRBV6-5; j_call: TRBJ2-5
cdr3_nt: TGTGCTAGCAGCTTAGCGTCCAGCGGGAGTGAGACCCAGTACTTC; cdr3_aa: CASSLASSGSETQYF; d_call: TRBD2; v_call: TRBV7-7; j_call: TRBJ2-5
cdr3_nt: TGTGCCAGCAGTTGGTCAGGGGACTATGGCTACACCTTC; cdr3_aa: CASSWSGDYGYTF; d_call: -; v_call: TRBV6-5; j_call: TRBJ1-2
cdr3_nt: TGCGCCAGCAGCCCCCAGGGACAGGGGAACTATGGCTACACCTTC; cdr3_aa: CASSPQGQGNYGYTF; d_call: TRBD1; v_call: TRBV5-1; j_call: TRBJ1-2
cdr3_nt: TGCGCCAGCAGCCCATGGGGGGACTCCGCCACCTTC; cdr3_aa: CASSPWGDSATF; d_call: -; v_call: TRBV5-1; j_call: TRBJ1-2
cdr3_nt: TGTGCCAGCAGCTTACTGGATAGCGGGAACACCGGGGAGCTGTTTTTT; cdr3_aa: CASSLLDSGNTGELFF; d_call: -; v_call: TRBV7-2; j_call: TRBJ2-2
cdr3_nt: TGTGCCAGCGGCTCCGGGACTAGCGGGATCTGGCAGTTCTTC; cdr3_aa: CASGSGTSGIWQFF; d_call: TRBD2; v_call: TRBV5-4; j_call: TRBJ2-1
cdr3_nt: TGTGCCAGCAGCTCGGAGGGGGAGACCCAGTACTTC; cdr3_aa: CASSSEGETQYF; d_call: -; v_call: TRBV7-9; j_call: TRBJ2-5
cdr3_nt: TGTGCCAGCAGCTTATGGGAGCGGGGCCGGGTCAACGAGCAGTACTTC; cdr3_aa: CASSLWERGRVNEQYF; d_call: TRBD2; v_call: TRBV11-2; j_call: TRBJ2-7
cdr3_nt: TGTGCCAGCACCGGACAGGCGGCGAACACTGAAGCTTTCTTT; cdr3_aa: CASTGQAANTEAFF; d_call: TRBD1; v_call: TRBV6-1; j_call: TRBJ1-1
cdr3_nt: TGTGCCAGCAGTGATCAGGGCAGGGGGGACACCGGGGAGCTGTTTTTT; cdr3_aa: CASSDQGRGDTGELFF; d_call: -; v_call: TRBV6-1; j_call: TRBJ2-2
cdr3_nt: TGTGCCAGCAGTTTAAACAGGGGTCCGGGGCCCCAGCATTTT; cdr3_aa: CASSLNRGPGPQHF; d_call: TRBD1; v_call: TRBV27; j_call: TRBJ1-5
cdr3_nt: TGTGCCAGCAGTTACTCGAAGACGGGATCGTGGTTCTTC; cdr3_aa: CASSYSKTGSWFF; d_call: -; v_call: TRBV6-5; j_call: TRBJ2-1
cdr3_nt: TGTGCCAGCAGCGAGGTGGTGGGTTTTTGGTCTGAAGCTTTCTTT; cdr3_aa: CASSEVVGFWSEAFF; d_call: -; v_call: TRBV5-4; j_call: TRBJ1-1
cdr3_nt: TGTGCCAGCAGCTTAGATGGGTTCCGGGTCTACGAGCAGTACTTC; cdr3_aa: CASSLDGFRVYEQYF; d_call: -; v_call: TRBV7-8; j_call: TRBJ2-7
cdr3_nt: TGCGCCAGCAGCCCACAGGGGGCGCACGAGCAGTACTTC; cdr3_aa: CASSPQGAHEQYF; d_call: TRBD1; v_call: TRBV5-1; j_call: TRBJ2-7
cdr3_nt: TGTGCCAGCAGCTTGGTGGCCAGCTCCTACGAGCAGTACTTC; cdr3_aa: CASSLVASSYEQYF; d_call: -; v_call: TRBV5-5; j_call: TRBJ2-7
cdr3_nt: TGTGCCAGCAGCTTAAACAGGTACACTGAAGCTTTCTTT; cdr3_aa: CASSLNRYTEAFF; d_call: -; v_call: TRBV7-2; j_call: TRBJ1-1
cdr3_nt: TGCGCCAGCAGCTTGGACCGGTACAATGAGCAGTTCTTC; cdr3_aa: CASSLDRYNEQFF; d_call: -; v_call: TRBV5-1; j_call: TRBJ2-1
cdr3_nt: TGCAGCGTTGGGCAGGGCGGTGGCTACACCTTC; cdr3_aa: CSVGQGGGYTF; d_call: -; v_call: TRBV29-1; j_call: TRBJ1-2
cdr3_nt: TGTGCCAGCAGTTTATTAGCATATGAGGATACGCAGTATTTT; cdr3_aa: CASSLLAYEDTQYF; d_call: -; v_call: TRBV28; j_call: TRBJ2-3
cdr3_nt: TGCGCCAGCAGCTTGGCGGGAGCTGATTACAATGAGCAGTTCTTC; cdr3_aa: CASSLAGADYNEQFF; d_call: -; v_call: TRBV5-1; j_call: TRBJ2-1
cdr3_nt: TGTGCCAGCAGCACAAGCGGGGGTAGCACAGATACGCAGTATTTT; cdr3_aa: CASSTSGGSTDTQYF; d_call: TRBD2; v_call: TRBV9; j_call: TRBJ2-3
cdr3_nt: TGTGCCAGCAGCCAAGAGCTAGCGTCCATCTCCTACGAGCAGTACTTC; cdr3_aa: CASSQELASISYEQYF; d_call: -; v_call: TRBV4-2; j_call: TRBJ2-7
cdr3_nt: TGTGCCAGCAGCGTAGGTTCTAGCGGGACCTACGAGCAGTACTTC; cdr3_aa: CASSVGSSGTYEQYF; d_call: TRBD2; v_call: TRBV9; j_call: TRBJ2-7
cdr3_nt: TGTGCCGGAAGCGGGACAGGGTATATTTTGAACACTGAAGCTTTCTTT; cdr3_aa: CAGSGTGYILNTEAFF; d_call: TRBD1; v_call: TRBV30; j_call: TRBJ1-1
cdr3_nt: TGTGCCAGCATCGAGACAGGGGATACGCCCTACGAGCAGTACTTC; cdr3_aa: CASIETGDTPYEQYF; d_call: TRBD1; v_call: TRBV2; j_call: TRBJ2-7
cdr3_nt: TGCAGCGTTGTGGGACAGGGGACCTCCTACGAGCAGTACTTC; cdr3_aa: CSVVGQGTSYEQYF; d_call: TRBD1; v_call: TRBV29-1; j_call: TRBJ2-7
cdr3_nt: TGTGCCAGCAGCTTAATGGGCAAGGGGCAAGAGACCCAGTACTTC; cdr3_aa: CASSLMGKGQETQYF; d_call: -; v_call: TRBV7-3; j_call: TRBJ2-5
cdr3_nt: TGCGCCAGCAGCTTGGAACCCTCGACTAGCGGGACGCATAACACCGGGGAGCTGTTTTTT; cdr3_aa: CASSLEPSTSGTHNTGELFF; d_call: TRBD2; v_call: TRBV5-1; j_call: TRBJ2-2
cdr3_nt: TGCGCCAGCCGGAGGGATAGTAATGAGCAGTTCTTC; cdr3_aa: CASRRDSNEQFF; d_call: -; v_call: TRBV5-1; j_call: TRBJ2-1
cdr3_nt: TGTGCCAGCAGCCCCGGGGACAGGGTCCACGAGCAGTACTTC; cdr3_aa: CASSPGDRVHEQYF; d_call: TRBD1; v_call: TRBV11-3; j_call: TRBJ2-7
cdr3_nt: TGCGCCAGCAGCTTGGCTTCAGGGTTCTACGAGCAGTACTTC; cdr3_aa: CASSLASGFYEQYF; d_call: -; v_call: TRBV5-1; j_call: TRBJ2-7
cdr3_nt: TGTGCCAGCAGTTGGACAGGGACAATCAAGCCCCAGCATTTT; cdr3_aa: CASSWTGTIKPQHF; d_call: TRBD1; v_call: TRBV28; j_call: TRBJ1-5